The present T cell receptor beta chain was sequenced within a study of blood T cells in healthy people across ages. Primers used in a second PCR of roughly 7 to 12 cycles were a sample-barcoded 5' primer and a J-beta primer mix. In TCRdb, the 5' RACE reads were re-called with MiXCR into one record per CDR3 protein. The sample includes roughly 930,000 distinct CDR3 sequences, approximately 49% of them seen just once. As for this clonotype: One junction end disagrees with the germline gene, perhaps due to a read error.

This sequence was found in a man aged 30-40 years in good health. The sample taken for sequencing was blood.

The CDR3 DNA reads as TGCAGTACTAGAGACGACAGGGAGGTGACCTACGAGCAGTACTTC. Amino acids: CSTRDDREVTYEQYF. V gene TRBV20-1 combines with J gene TRBJ2-7, with a possible D match to TRBD1 (7 bases). Germline V gives CDR1 DFQATT, CDR2 SNEGSKA (reference sequence). The CDR3 runs 15 residues.